The 28 T cell receptor beta chains below all came from one sample that was sequenced in a study of beta chain features in type 1 diabetes. All of the isolated RNA was reverse transcribed, so expressed TCRB transcripts were sequenced. Clones were sequenced by immunoSEQ multiplex PCR, and TCRdb holds only the in-frame ones, with some missing. The sample lists more than 50,000 clones; about 55% were seen once. The specimen was Tregs from blood. Source of these receptors: a woman in her late teens or twenties in good health.

This CDR3 is CASSPEAVMNTEAFF. CDR3 DNA: TGCGCCAGCAGCCCCGAGGCGGTTATGAACACTGAAGCTTTCTTT. The rearrangement uses TRBV5-1 and TRBJ1-1; no definite D call. Germline lookup yields CDR1 SGHRS and CDR2 YFSETQ. CDR3 length: 15 amino acids. The V end was cut by 4 bases, the J end by 0 bases, with 13 bases between.

V usage is TRBV19 and J usage is TRBJ2-1; a possible D gene is TRBD2 (6 bases). CDR1 is LNHDA, CDR2 SQIVND, per germline (reference sequence). The CDR3 extends over 16 amino acids. V was shortened by 5 bases and J by 0 bases, with 14 bases between the two germline ends. CDR3 nucleotide sequence: TGTGCCAGTAGTCTCCCGGGAGCGGGCTCCTACAATGAGCAGTTCTTC. Residues: CASSLPGAGSYNEQFF.

V is TRBV19 and J is TRBJ1-1; D unclear. Per germline, CDR1 LNHDA and CDR2 SQIVND (reference sequence). The CDR3 totals 14 residues. Trimming removed 7 bases from V and 3 bases from J, with 15 bases in between. The CDR3 bases are TGTGCCAGTACCCGGCTTGGGGAGGACACTGAAGCTTTCTTT. Protein: CASTRLGEDTEAFF.

The table lists this clone with a few counts. The CDR3: CASSLSGTSKNIQYF. Written as DNA, the CDR3 is TGTGCCAGCAGTCTCTCCGGGACTAGCAAAAACATTCAGTACTTC. V gene TRBV2 combines with J gene TRBJ2-4, with TRBD2 matching 8 bases. Per germline, CDR1 SNHLY and CDR2 FYNNEI. Unmatched junction bases numbered 6, after V lost 5 bases and J lost 3 bases. The CDR3 covers 15 residues.

The chain recombines TRBV5-1 with TRBJ2-5, with 7 bases identical to TRBD1. Losses at the gene ends were 4 bases for V and 1 base for J; bases not matched to a gene: 4. Germline V lookup: CDR1 SGHRS, CDR2 YFSETQ. This CDR3 is built from 14 residues. CDR3 sequence (DNA): TGCGCCAGCAGCCTGGGACAGCCCCAAGAGACCCAGTACTTC. Protein: CASSLGQPQETQYF.

This clone came up a few times. This chain links TRBV7-2 with TRBJ1-2; the D is unclear. This CDR3 region has 13 residues. In germline, CDR1 is SGHTA, CDR2 FQGNSA. V was cut by 6 bases and J by 5 bases, with 13 bases left in between. For the CDR3, the DNA is TGTGCCAGCAGGTCGCGCTCCCCATATGGCTACACCTTC. It codes for CASRSRSPYGYTF.

Points on this clone: This same CDR3 is encoded by further DNA sequences in the sample. The rearrangement joins TRBV5-1 to TRBJ2-2; D not resolved. The ends were cut back, 0 bases at V and 6 bases at J, with 6 bases in the middle. The length of the CDR3 is 13 residues. Looked up from germline, CDR1 is SGHRS and CDR2 is YFSETQ. CDR3 bases: TGCGCCAGCAGCTTGGTACTCTCCGGGGAGCTGTTTTTT. Its protein is CASSLVLSGELFF.

This rearrangement joins TRBV15 to TRBJ1-5; D may be TRBD1 (6 bases). V dropped 5 bases and J dropped 2 bases, with 16 bases sitting between them. From germline, CDR1 is LNHNV and CDR2 YYDKDF (reference sequence). The CDR3 sequence is 16 residues long. DNA for the CDR3: TGTGCCACCAGCCCTGGGGGCAGGGGTGGCAATCAGCCCCAGCATTTT. This encodes CATSPGGRGGNQPQHF.

This clone was counted only a few times. V and J are TRBV29-1 and TRBJ1-3; no definite D call. The ends were cut back, 4 bases at V and 4 bases at J, with 11 bases in the middle. The CDR3 has 13 residues. Germline V lookup: CDR1 SQVTM, CDR2 ANQGSEA. CDR3 sequence reads: CSVAGERGNTIYF. DNA of the CDR3: TGCAGCGTTGCCGGGGAGAGAGGAAACACCATATATTTT.

The chain combines TRBV5-1 with TRBJ2-2; possibly TRBD1 for D (6 bases). The germline CDR1 and CDR2 sequences are SGHRS and YFSETQ. CDR3 length equals 15 residues. Trimming removed 6 bases at V and 2 bases at J, with 14 bases between. The CDR3 nucleotides read TGCGCCAGCAACACCGGGACACCTAACACCGGGGAGCTGTTTTTT. Protein sequence: CASNTGTPNTGELFF.

V usage is TRBV29-1 and J usage is TRBJ1-1; D unclear. V lost 6 bases, J lost 4 bases, and 9 bases lay in between. The germline CDR1 and CDR2 sequences are SQVTM and ANQGSEA. There are 11 residues in the CDR3. The CDR3 nucleotides read TGCAGCGTCCCCCACTCCACTGAAGCTTTCTTT. Amino acids: CSVPHSTEAFF.

This clone was counted a single time. The chain is built from TRBV18 and TRBJ1-1; D gene unclear. The germline V gene encodes CDR1 KGHSH and CDR2 LQKENI. Trimming took 3 bases from V and 2 from J, leaving 13 bases between them. This CDR3 has 15 amino acids. CDR3: CASSPLLGRNTEAFF. CDR3 nucleotides: TGTGCCAGCTCACCCTTGTTGGGGAGAAACACTGAAGCTTTCTTT.

This rearrangement joins TRBV5-1 to TRBJ2-1, with TRBD2 identical over 13 bases. The germline CDR1 and CDR2 sequences are SGHRS and YFSETQ. The CDR3 is 15 amino acids. V was clipped by 5 bases and J by 7 bases; unmatched bases: 6. In DNA form, the CDR3 reads TGCGCCAGCAGGACTAGCGGGGGGCCGTATAATGAGCAGTTCTTC. Protein sequence: CASRTSGGPYNEQFF.

This rearrangement joins TRBV6-6 to TRBJ2-7, with a weak D call TRBD2 (6 bases). The CDR3 has 15 residues. The germline CDR1 and CDR2 sequences are MNHNY and SVGAGI (reference sequence). Trimming took 6 bases from V and 1 from J, leaving 16 bases between them. The CDR3 loop reads CASRGRETPSYEQYF. DNA for the CDR3: TGTGCCAGCAGGGGCCGGGAGACACCATCCTACGAGCAGTACTTC.

The rearrangement uses TRBV5-1 and TRBJ1-1, with a tentative D call TRBD1 (6 bases). Deletions cut 4 bases from V and 3 bases from J, with 13 bases between. The germline V gene has CDR1 SGHRS and CDR2 YFSETQ. The CDR3 contains 14 residues. The CDR3 nucleotides are TGCGCCAGCAGCGTCCAGGGGACGGACACTGAAGCTTTCTTT. Translation gives CASSVQGTDTEAFF.

A remark on this clone: The junction departs from the called germline gene at one end, perhaps through a read error. The same CDR3 can be traced to other DNA sequences in this sample. The rearrangement uses TRBV7-9 and TRBJ2-3; D is perhaps TRBD1 (6 bases). The germline CDR1 and CDR2 sequences are SEHNR and FQNEAQ (reference sequence). The CDR3 covers 14 residues. CDR3 protein: CASSSPRGPDTQYF. CDR3 sequence (DNA): TGTGCCAGCAGCTCTCCCAGGGGCCCAGATACGCAGTACTTT.

CDR3 in amino acids: CASSLAGGLGEQYF. The CDR3 DNA follows: TGCGCCAGCAGCTTGGCAGGGGGCTTGGGCGAGCAGTACTTC. V gene TRBV5-1 combines with J gene TRBJ2-7, with 8 nucleotides matching TRBD1. Germline V gene sequence: CDR1 SGHRS, CDR2 YFSETQ. The CDR3 is 14 amino acids. With V trimmed by 0 bases and J by 6 bases, 5 bases remained unmatched.

V gene TRBV30 combines with J gene TRBJ1-1; TRBD1 matches 9 bases. Per germline, CDR1 GTSNPN and CDR2 SVGIG (reference sequence). There are 14 residues in the CDR3. The ends lost 3 bases at V and 1 base at J; junction bases unmatched: 3. For the CDR3, the DNA is TGTGCCTGGAGGACAGGGGGTGCGAACACTGAAGCTTTCTTT. It yields the protein CAWRTGGANTEAFF.

This rearrangement joins TRBV7-2 to TRBJ1-3, with D possibly matching TRBD1 (5 bases). There are 14 residues in the CDR3. Looked up from germline, CDR1 is SGHTA and CDR2 is FQGNSA. Trimming took off 5 bases at V and 3 bases at J, with 11 bases between the two ends. The CDR3 loop reads CASSRGGGGNTIYF. CDR3 nucleotides: TGTGCCAGCAGCCGCGGGGGGGGTGGAAACACCATATATTTT.

This clone was seen a few times. The rearrangement links TRBV30 to TRBJ2-7, with TRBD1 as a possible D gene (5 bases). The CDR3 has 12 amino acids. Per germline, CDR1 GTSNPN and CDR2 SVGIG (reference sequence). The V and J ends lost 0 bases and 3 bases respectively, with 6 bases between them. The CDR3, as DNA: TGTGCCTGGAGTGTCCAGGGCTACGAGCAGTACTTC. Its protein product is CAWSVQGYEQYF.

This clone was recorded a few times. The chain joins TRBV7-6 to TRBJ1-4; D is uncertain. CDR1 SGHVS and CDR2 FNYEAQ come from the germline V gene. The CDR3 runs 15 residues. Trimming took off 1 base at V and 2 bases at J, with 8 bases between the two ends. This CDR3 reads CASSLVSLTNEKLFF. CDR3 nucleotide sequence: TGTGCCAGCAGCTTAGTGAGCCTGACTAATGAAAAACTGTTTTTT. The full variable domain, completed using reference TRBV7-6 and TRBJ1-4, is GAGVSQSPRYKVTKRGQDVALRCDPISGHVSLYWYRQALGQGPEFLTYFNYEAQQDKSGLPNDRFSAERPEGSISTLTIQRTEQRDSAMYRCASSLVSLTNEKLFFGSGTQLSVL.

The sample holds a few counts of this clone. The junction does not match germline at one end; this may be a read error. The CDR3 sequence is CASSFPLAPLVF. DNA for the CDR3: TGTGCCAGCAGCTTCCCCCTAGCGCCACTTGTCTTC. V and J are TRBV5-6 and TRBJ2-4; D is perhaps TRBD2 (6 bases). Looked up from germline, CDR1 is SGHDT and CDR2 is YYEEEE. The CDR3 sequence is 12 residues long. The whole variable domain, remainder taken from reference TRBV5-6 and TRBJ2-4, is DAGVTQSPTHLIKTRGQQVTLRCSPKSGHDTVSWYQQALGQGPQFIFQYYEEEERQRGNFPDRFSGHQFPNYSSELNVNALLLGDSALYLCASSFPLAPLVFGAGTRLSVL.

The chain employs TRBV10-3 and TRBJ2-5, with 10 bases that match TRBD1. V trimming: 2 bases; J trimming: 5 bases; junction bases outside the gene matches: 14. CDR1 ENHRY and CDR2 SYGVKD come from the germline V gene. The CDR3 spans 18 residues. CDR3 sequence: CAISEMPLGTGERETQYF. In nucleotides, the CDR3 is TGTGCCATCAGTGAGATGCCCCTTGGGACAGGGGAGCGGGAGACCCAGTACTTC.

The J gene is TRBJ2-6, the V gene TRBV6-5; perhaps TRBD1 as D (7 bases). The CDR3 loop spans 15 amino acids. CDR1 is MNHEY and CDR2 is SVGAGI in the germline V gene. The germline V and J ends were trimmed by 6 bases and 10 bases, with 19 bases remaining between them. CDR3 protein: CASSTRGTATNVLTF. Written as DNA, the CDR3 is TGTGCCAGCAGCACCCGGGGGACAGCCACTAACGTCCTGACTTTC.

The chain combines TRBV5-1 with TRBJ2-7; perhaps TRBD1 as D (6 bases). CDR1 is SGHRS, CDR2 YFSETQ, per germline. The CDR3 covers 14 residues. The V end was cut by 1 base, the J end by 3 bases, with 11 bases between. The CDR3 here is CASSLLGQHYEQYF. CDR3 DNA sequence: TGCGCCAGCAGCTTGCTCGGACAGCACTACGAGCAGTACTTC.

V and J are TRBV5-6 and TRBJ1-1; D perhaps matches TRBD1 (5 bases). This CDR3 is built from 13 residues. The V gene's germline CDR1 is SGHDT and CDR2 YYEEEE. Between the trimmed V and J ends, which lost 0 bases and 4 bases, there was a span of 7 bases. The CDR3 region has the DNA TGTGCCAGCAGCTTGGGGGGGGGCACTGAAGCTTTCTTT. It yields the protein CASSLGGGTEAFF.

This clone was counted a few times. The V call is TRBV5-1, the J call TRBJ1-1; D is undetermined. There are 14 residues in the CDR3. V lost 2 bases to trimming and J lost 1 base, with 9 bases between them. Germline V lookup: CDR1 SGHRS, CDR2 YFSETQ. In DNA form, the CDR3 reads TGCGCCAGCAGCTTTACGGACTGGAACACTGAAGCTTTCTTT. This encodes CASSFTDWNTEAFF.

The chain uses TRBV25-1 and TRBJ1-1; D unclear. The V end was cut by 7 bases, the J end by 1 base, with 7 bases between. The CDR3 length is 12 residues. CDR1 is MGHDK, CDR2 SYGVNS, per germline. CDR3 nucleotide sequence: TGTGCCAGCAACCGGGAGAACACTGAAGCTTTCTTT. This encodes CASNRENTEAFF.